This TCR beta chain emerged from a study of a mutant IDH1 vaccine in newly diagnosed glioma. CDR1 and CDR2 (germline): LNHDA, SQIVND (reference sequence). The CDR3 totals 13 residues. Trimming removed 7 bases from V and 4 bases from J; junction bases left unmatched: 6. Only a few counts were recorded for this clone. The antigen remains undetermined. Time point indicated: week 47, end of study. What each vaccine dose contained was 300 ug of mutant IDH1 20-mer peptide, accompanied by topical imiquimod. Method: immunoSEQ multiplex PCR; TCRdb's copy keeps in-frame clones and lacks some. The sample lists some 31,000 clones; about 86% were seen once.

The sequences come from PBMCs, collected from a glioma patient whose treatment included an IDH1 peptide vaccine. The V and J genes are TRBV19 and TRBJ1-1, with 7 bases aligning to TRBD1. The receptor was isolated from a man under 40 with glioma. DNA for the CDR3: TGTGCCAGTATTTCGACAGGGCGCACTGAAGCTTTCTTT. Translating gives CASISTGRTEAFF. Filled out from reference TRBV19 and TRBJ1-1, the complete variable domain reads DGGITQSPKYLFRKEGQNVTLSCEQNLNHDAMYWYRQDPGQGLRLIYYSQIVNDFQKGDIAEGYSVSREKKESFPLTVTSAQKNPTAFYLCASISTGRTEAFFGQGTRLTVV.